This TCR beta chain came from a study of shared clonotypes between healthy human individuals. Only in-frame clones appear in the TCRdb table, and some are missing; sequencing was by immunoSEQ multiplex PCR. The repertoire includes roughly 1,100,000 clones, around 75% of them detected once, and approximately 1.5% sits in the top ten. Germline trimming cut 4 bases from V and 4 bases from J; bases unmatched to any gene: 5. This CDR3 comprises 14 residues. Germline lookup yields CDR1 SGHTA and CDR2 FQGNSA. This receptor was obtained from a man aged 18 to 30 in good health. The sample taken for sequencing was memory CD4+ T cells sorted from blood. Subset: CD45RA-negative fraction. The chain joins TRBV7-2 to TRBJ1-1; 8 bases agree with TRBD1. CDR3 coding DNA: TGTGCCAGCAGCTCCCAGGGGGCGGTCACTGAAGCTTTCTTT. Translated, it gives CASSSQGAVTEAFF.